This is a list of T cell receptor beta chains from one sample in a study of CD8+CD57+ T cells in acquired aplastic anemia. TCRdb re-derived calls from the reads in MiXCR, one entry per CDR3 protein. The sample lists under 350,000 distinct CDR3 sequences; under 65% were seen once. Material for sequencing was sorted CD4+, CD8+, or CD8+CD57+ T cells (not recorded which) from PBMCs. Source of these receptors: a human donor with aplastic anemia. Both conserved end residues are part of each CDR3. A D gene is named only where the DNA matches it firmly. The listing skips clone size in some rows; elsewhere it reads once, few, many or a size class.

>16|.|.|TRBJ1-5|TRBV15
CATSRDAGPSNQPQHF
TGTGCCACCAGCAGAGATGCAGGTCCGAGCAATCAGCCCCAGCATTTT
>14|many|.|TRBJ1-5|TRBV12-3/TRBV12-4
CASSLAASNQPQHF
TGTGCCAGCAGTTTAGCGGCAAGCAATCAGCCCCAGCATTTT
>14|.|.|TRBJ1-1|TRBV7-2
CASSLQGLGTEAFF
TGTGCCAGCAGCTTACAGGGATTGGGGACTGAAGCTTTCTTT
>17|many|TRBD1|TRBJ1-5|TRBV12-3/TRBV12-4
CASSSGQGQGSNQPQHF
TGTGCCAGCAGTTCCGGACAGGGCCAGGGGTCCAATCAGCCCCAGCATTTT
>14|many|TRBD1|TRBJ2-1|TRBV6-6
CASTQGASYNEQFF
TGTGCCAGCACCCAGGGGGCCTCCTACAATGAGCAGTTCTTC
>15|.|.|TRBJ2-7|TRBV15
CATSRVDSLAYEQYF
TGTGCCACCAGCAGGGTGGACTCGCTCGCCTACGAGCAGTACTTC
>15|many|.|TRBJ1-1|TRBV7-9
CASSLYGVRNTEAFF
TGTGCCAGCAGCTTATACGGGGTTCGGAACACTGAAGCTTTCTTT
>14|.|TRBD1|TRBJ1-5|TRBV29-1
CSVAGQGIGQPQHF
TGCAGCGTGGCCGGACAGGGTATTGGACAGCCCCAGCATTTT
>14|.|.|TRBJ1-2|TRBV6-2/TRBV6-3
CASSVSGGNDGYTF
TGTGCCAGCAGTGTAAGCGGGGGTAACGATGGCTACACCTTC
>14|many|.|TRBJ1-2|TRBV15
CATSRELGPYGYTF
TGTGCCACCAGCAGAGAGCTGGGACCCTATGGCTACACCTTC
>11|few|.|TRBJ1-2|TRBV20-1
CSSGTNYGYTF
TGCAGCTCCGGGACTAACTATGGCTACACCTTC
>12|many|TRBD1|TRBJ1-2|TRBV6-1
CASSAGTGGNTF
TGTGCCAGCAGCGCCGGGACAGGGGGGAACACCTTC
>12|.|.|TRBJ1-1|TRBV15
CATSIYKAEAFF
TGTGCCACCAGCATCTATAAGGCTGAAGCTTTCTTT
>14|.|TRBD2|TRBJ2-1|TRBV24-1
CATSDRWTSNEQFF
TGTGCCACCAGTGACCGATGGACTAGCAATGAGCAGTTCTTC
>13|.|.|TRBJ2-3|TRBV19
CASSGRSTHTQYF
TGTGCCAGTAGCGGACGGAGTACCCATACGCAGTATTTT
>17|.|TRBD2|TRBJ2-3|TRBV20-1
CSARDALGGRAGNEQYF
TGCAGTGCTAGAGATGCCTTAGGCGGGAGGGCCGGCAATGAGCAGTATTTT
>14|.|TRBD1|TRBJ1-1|TRBV10-3
CAISGTDMNTEAFF
TGTGCCATCTCGGGGACAGATATGAACACTGAAGCTTTCTTT
>15|.|TRBD1|TRBJ2-1|TRBV10-3
CAISEDRQGKGEQFF
TGTGCCATCAGTGAGGATCGACAGGGGAAGGGTGAGCAGTTCTTC
>15|.|.|TRBJ2-2|TRBV19
CASSIRGLNTGELFF
TGTGCCAGTAGTATCCGGGGACTTAACACCGGGGAGCTGTTTTTT
>13|.|TRBD1|TRBJ1-2|TRBV29-1
CSVEEYRGYGYTF
TGCAGCGTTGAGGAATACAGGGGCTATGGCTACACCTTC
>15|.|.|TRBJ1-1|TRBV9
CASSVVSERNTEAFF
TGTGCCAGCAGCGTAGTGAGCGAGCGGAACACTGAAGCTTTCTTT
>15|few|.|TRBJ1-5|TRBV10-3
CAISELWGRNQPQHF
TGTGCCATCAGTGAGTTGTGGGGCCGCAATCAGCCCCAGCATTTT
>15|.|.|TRBJ2-7|TRBV7-9
CASSASGQISYERYF
TGTGCCAGCAGCGCCAGCGGGCAGATCTCCTACGAGCGGTACTTC
>15|.|TRBD1|TRBJ2-7|TRBV19
CASTPAAGGPYEQYF
TGTGCCAGTACCCCGGCGGCAGGGGGACCCTACGAGCAGTACTTC
>13|.|TRBD2|TRBJ2-7|TRBV7-3
CASSAAGTSGEYF
TGTGCCAGCAGCGCCGCCGGGACTAGCGGAGAGTACTTC
>14|.|TRBD1|TRBJ1-2|TRBV24-1
CATSDMTGNYGYTF
TGTGCCACCAGTGATATGACAGGGAACTATGGCTACACCTTC
>16|many|TRBD2|TRBJ2-1|TRBV5-8
CASSLNKAGAYNEQFF
TGTGCCAGCAGCTTGAATAAGGCGGGAGCCTACAATGAGCAGTTCTTC
>13|.|TRBD1|TRBJ2-7|TRBV20-1
CSLPGQGAYEQYF
TGCAGCTTACCGGGACAGGGGGCCTACGAGCAGTACTTC
>16|few|.|TRBJ2-2|TRBV28
CASSLGGKGRIGELFF
TGTGCCAGCAGTTTAGGAGGAAAGGGGCGCATCGGGGAGCTGTTTTTT
>13|.|TRBD1|TRBJ1-1|TRBV20-1
CSARGQLNTEAFF
TGCAGTGCTAGGGGACAGCTGAACACTGAAGCTTTCTTT
>14|.|.|TRBJ2-7|TRBV7-6
CASSFGQQYYEQYF
TGTGCCAGCAGCTTCGGACAGCAATACTACGAGCAGTACTTC
>15|once|TRBD1|TRBJ1-5|TRBV7-2
CASSLEGASNQPQHF
TGTGCCAGCAGCTTAGAGGGGGCGAGCAATCAGCCCCAGCATTTT
>17|.|TRBD2|TRBJ2-7|TRBV5-4
CASSPTSGLAGVGEQYF
TGTGCCAGCAGCCCCACTTCGGGACTAGCGGGGGTCGGCGAGCAGTACTTC
>15|.|.|TRBJ2-2|TRBV7-3
CASSSDSGNTGELFF
TGTGCCAGCAGCTCTGATAGCGGTAACACCGGGGAGCTGTTTTTT
>13|many|.|TRBJ2-7|TRBV7-2
CASSLAQSYEQYF
TGTGCCAGCAGCTTAGCACAGTCCTACGAGCAGTACTTC
>13|few|.|TRBJ1-2|TRBV12-3/TRBV12-4
CASTPEGRYGYTF
TGTGCCAGCACCCCGGAGGGACGCTATGGCTACACCTTC
>15|.|.|TRBJ1-6|TRBV12-3/TRBV12-4
CASSFGTAGNSPLHF
TGTGCCAGCAGTTTCGGCACAGCGGGCAATTCACCCCTCCACTTT
>16|many|TRBD1|TRBJ1-2|TRBV6-1
CASRGGTGDLNYGYTF
TGTGCCAGCAGGGGAGGGACAGGGGACTTAAACTATGGCTACACCTTC
>16|.|.|TRBJ2-2|TRBV11-3
CASSLDGVEVSGELFF
TGTGCCAGCAGCTTAGATGGAGTTGAAGTCAGCGGGGAGCTGTTTTTT
>13|.|.|TRBJ2-2|TRBV7-3
CASSDSPGGELFF
TGTGCCAGCTCGGACTCGCCAGGCGGGGAGCTGTTTTTT
>13|.|.|TRBJ1-2|TRBV9
CASSPDPNYGYTF
TGTGCCAGCAGCCCGGACCCTAACTATGGCTACACCTTC
>14|many|.|TRBJ2-5|TRBV24-1
CATKGRTSAETQYF
TGTGCCACTAAGGGTAGAACTTCAGCGGAGACCCAGTACTTC
>14|.|.|TRBJ2-5|TRBV4-1
CASSQDWDTPTQHF
TGCGCCAGCAGCCAAGATTGGGACACCCCGACCCAGCACTTC
>13|once|.|TRBJ1-6|TRBV15
CATTAGLNSPLHF
TGTGCCACCACGGCAGGGTTGAATTCACCCCTCCACTTT
>11|.|.|TRBJ1-1|TRBV30
CARGENTEAFF
TGTGCAAGGGGAGAGAACACTGAAGCTTTCTTT
>15|.|.|TRBJ1-1|TRBV15
CASSPGPYGDTEASF
TGTGCCAGCTCACCAGGCCCCTACGGAGACACTGAAGCTTCCTTT
>16|.|TRBD1|TRBJ2-7|TRBV25-1
CASSSLGTGRGYEQYF
TGTGCCAGCTCCAGCTTGGGGACAGGGAGGGGATACGAGCAGTACTTC
>14|many|.|TRBJ1-1|TRBV5-1
CASSLPTVNTEAFF
TGCGCCAGCAGCTTGCCGACAGTGAACACTGAAGCTTTCTTT